A selection of T cell receptor beta chains follows, all from one sample in a study of blood T cells in healthy people across ages. Using its own MiXCR run on the 5' RACE reads, TCRdb lists one record per CDR3 protein. The data show 650,000 to 700,000 distinct CDR3 sequences, over 40% seen once. The sample comprised blood. The source is a woman aged 80 or over in good health. CDR3s include the opening cysteine and the closing phenylalanine or tryptophan. The order of the fields is clone size, D gene, J gene, V gene, CDR3 DNA, CDR3 protein. The D gene is left open where the match is weak. Clone sizes are given selectively: once, few, many, or a class where the clone is expanded.

clone size: many
D gene: -
J gene: TRBJ1-5
V gene: TRBV4-1
CDR3 DNA: TGCGCCAGCAGCCAAGGGGATAGCAATCAGCCCCAGCATTTT
CDR3 protein: CASSQGDSNQPQHF

clone size: few
D gene: TRBD1
J gene: TRBJ2-7
V gene: TRBV2
CDR3 DNA: TGTGCCAGCAGTGAATCGGGCGGGGACAGGTCCTACGAGCAGTACTTC
CDR3 protein: CASSESGGDRSYEQYF

clone size: -
D gene: -
J gene: TRBJ2-7
V gene: TRBV4-3
CDR3 DNA: TGCGCCAGCAGCCCCCTTCCCGACAGCAGAACCTACGAGCAGTACTTC
CDR3 protein: CASSPLPDSRTYEQYF

clone size: -
D gene: -
J gene: TRBJ2-2
V gene: TRBV20-1
CDR3 DNA: TGCAGTGCTAGAGAGGGAGGGGGGACCGGGGAGCTGTTTTTT
CDR3 protein: CSAREGGGTGELFF

clone size: few
D gene: TRBD1
J gene: TRBJ2-1
V gene: TRBV10-3
CDR3 DNA: TGTGCCATCAGACTTGGACAGGAGGACAATGAGCAGTTCTTC
CDR3 protein: CAIRLGQEDNEQFF

clone size: -
D gene: -
J gene: TRBJ2-6
V gene: TRBV7-6
CDR3 DNA: TGTGCCAGCAGCTTAGCCCCCGGGACGGATAGCTCTGGGGCCAACGTCCTGACTTTC
CDR3 protein: CASSLAPGTDSSGANVLTF

clone size: -
D gene: -
J gene: TRBJ1-2
V gene: TRBV12-3/TRBV12-4
CDR3 DNA: TGTGCCAGCAGCGGTATGCAGGGGTCCTATGGCTACACCTTC
CDR3 protein: CASSGMQGSYGYTF

clone size: few
D gene: -
J gene: TRBJ2-3
V gene: TRBV20-1
CDR3 DNA: TGCAGTGCCCTCTCCGGGAGCACAGATACGCAGTATTTT
CDR3 protein: CSALSGSTDTQYF

clone size: many
D gene: -
J gene: TRBJ2-7
V gene: TRBV2
CDR3 DNA: TGTGCCAGCAGTGAACAGGGGAACCTCTACGAGCAGTACTTC
CDR3 protein: CASSEQGNLYEQYF

clone size: -
D gene: -
J gene: TRBJ2-1
V gene: TRBV5-1
CDR3 DNA: TGCGCCAGCAGCTTCGGGACTCCACAAAGACCGTTCTTC
CDR3 protein: CASSFGTPQRPFF

clone size: few
D gene: -
J gene: TRBJ2-5
V gene: TRBV27
CDR3 DNA: TGTGCCAGCAGTCCCTACTTCGGACTGGAAAAGACCCAGTACTTC
CDR3 protein: CASSPYFGLEKTQYF

clone size: -
D gene: -
J gene: TRBJ1-2
V gene: TRBV29-1
CDR3 DNA: TGCAGCGTTGAGGACCAGGGACGCGGCTACACCTTC
CDR3 protein: CSVEDQGRGYTF

clone size: -
D gene: -
J gene: TRBJ2-6
V gene: TRBV5-1
CDR3 DNA: TGCGCCAGCAGCTTGCCAGGGGCCTACTCTGGGGCCAACGTCCTGACTTTC
CDR3 protein: CASSLPGAYSGANVLTF

clone size: -
D gene: -
J gene: TRBJ2-3
V gene: TRBV7-3
CDR3 DNA: TGTGGCAGCAGCTTAATGGGGGTTAACACAGATACGCAGTATTTT
CDR3 protein: CGSSLMGVNTDTQYF

clone size: -
D gene: -
J gene: TRBJ1-2
V gene: TRBV12-3/TRBV12-4
CDR3 DNA: TGTGCCAGCAGTTTTGGGGGGGCGTTCGGTGGCTACACCTTC
CDR3 protein: CASSFGGAFGGYTF

clone size: many
D gene: -
J gene: TRBJ2-4
V gene: TRBV20-1
CDR3 DNA: TGCAGTGCTAATCTCAGGGTCAAAAACATTCAGTACTTC
CDR3 protein: CSANLRVKNIQYF

clone size: -
D gene: -
J gene: TRBJ2-2
V gene: TRBV28
CDR3 DNA: TGTGCCAGCAGTTCCCACAGGGGAGGCGGGGAGCTGTTTTTT
CDR3 protein: CASSSHRGGGELFF

clone size: many
D gene: TRBD2
J gene: TRBJ2-3
V gene: TRBV5-1
CDR3 DNA: TGCGCCAGTCATACGGATCGAGCGGGATTCAACACAGATACGCAGTATTTT
CDR3 protein: CASHTDRAGFNTDTQYF

clone size: many
D gene: -
J gene: TRBJ1-4
V gene: TRBV12-3/TRBV12-4
CDR3 DNA: TGTGCCAGCAGTCCAGGGTCGGGCCGAAAACTGTTTTTT
CDR3 protein: CASSPGSGRKLFF

clone size: -
D gene: -
J gene: TRBJ2-3
V gene: TRBV9
CDR3 DNA: TGTGCCAGCAGCTTCAGCTTAGGTGGGGGCACAGATACGCAGTATTTT
CDR3 protein: CASSFSLGGGTDTQYF

clone size: -
D gene: TRBD1
J gene: TRBJ1-2
V gene: TRBV7-3
CDR3 DNA: TGTGCCAGCAGCTCGACAGGGGGCGCGGATGGCTACACCTTC
CDR3 protein: CASSSTGGADGYTF

clone size: -
D gene: TRBD1
J gene: TRBJ2-1
V gene: TRBV5-1
CDR3 DNA: TGCGCCAGCAGCACCCGGGACAGCTACGATGAGCAGTTCTTC
CDR3 protein: CASSTRDSYDEQFF

clone size: -
D gene: -
J gene: TRBJ2-3
V gene: TRBV7-2
CDR3 DNA: TGTGCCAGCAGCTTAGGGCCCGCCCAGGGAGATACGCAGTATTTT
CDR3 protein: CASSLGPAQGDTQYF

clone size: few
D gene: TRBD2
J gene: TRBJ2-3
V gene: TRBV20-1
CDR3 DNA: TGCAGTGCTAGAGGGCTAGCGGGGGGATATACGCAGTATTTT
CDR3 protein: CSARGLAGGYTQYF

clone size: -
D gene: -
J gene: TRBJ2-5
V gene: TRBV15
CDR3 DNA: TGTGCCACCAGCAGAGATGGGGGACAAGAAGAGACCCAGTACTTC
CDR3 protein: CATSRDGGQEETQYF

clone size: -
D gene: TRBD1
J gene: TRBJ1-4
V gene: TRBV6-5
CDR3 DNA: TGTGCCAGCAGTTACCTGGGACAGGGTCAACTGTTTTTT
CDR3 protein: CASSYLGQGQLFF

clone size: -
D gene: -
J gene: TRBJ2-6
V gene: TRBV9
CDR3 DNA: TGTGCCAGCAGCGTAGTAGACTCTGGGGCCAACGTCCTGACTTTC
CDR3 protein: CASSVVDSGANVLTF

clone size: few
D gene: -
J gene: TRBJ2-7
V gene: TRBV5-1
CDR3 DNA: TGCGCCAGCAGCTCCTTGGACAGCACCTACGAGCAGTACTTC
CDR3 protein: CASSSLDSTYEQYF

clone size: many
D gene: TRBD1
J gene: TRBJ1-6
V gene: TRBV3-1
CDR3 DNA: TGTGCCAGCAGCCAAGGGACAGGGGGTAATTCACCCCTCCACTTT
CDR3 protein: CASSQGTGGNSPLHF

clone size: few
D gene: TRBD1
J gene: TRBJ1-1
V gene: TRBV5-1
CDR3 DNA: TGCGCCAGCAGCGTGACAGGGTTGGGCACTGAAGCTTTCTTT
CDR3 protein: CASSVTGLGTEAFF

clone size: -
D gene: -
J gene: TRBJ1-1
V gene: TRBV13
CDR3 DNA: TGTGCCAGCAGCCCCCCCCCGCGAGGGGATGGGAGCACTGAAGCTTTCTTT
CDR3 protein: CASSPPPRGDGSTEAFF

clone size: -
D gene: -
J gene: TRBJ2-5
V gene: TRBV9
CDR3 DNA: TGTGCCAGCAGCGTAGACCGATCTGTCAATGAGCAGTACTTC
CDR3 protein: CASSVDRSVNEQYF

clone size: few
D gene: -
J gene: TRBJ1-2
V gene: TRBV5-5
CDR3 DNA: TGTGCCAGCAGCTTGGGAGCCCAGGGATTTCGCTACACCTTC
CDR3 protein: CASSLGAQGFRYTF

clone size: -
D gene: TRBD1
J gene: TRBJ2-1
V gene: TRBV20-1
CDR3 DNA: TGCAGTGCTGAAGGACAGGCCAATGAGCAGTTCTTC
CDR3 protein: CSAEGQANEQFF

clone size: few
D gene: TRBD1
J gene: TRBJ1-1
V gene: TRBV7-9
CDR3 DNA: TGTGCCAGCAGCTCAACAGGGGGGGGCACTGAAGCTTTCTTT
CDR3 protein: CASSSTGGGTEAFF

clone size: many
D gene: TRBD2
J gene: TRBJ2-7
V gene: TRBV6-1
CDR3 DNA: TGTGCCAGCAGTCCACGGACTAGCGGAAATTACGAGCAGTACTTC
CDR3 protein: CASSPRTSGNYEQYF

clone size: -
D gene: TRBD2
J gene: TRBJ2-2
V gene: TRBV3-1
CDR3 DNA: TGTGCCAGCAGCCACGTAACTAGCGCTTCGAACACCGGGGAGCTGTTTTTT
CDR3 protein: CASSHVTSASNTGELFF

clone size: -
D gene: -
J gene: TRBJ2-3
V gene: TRBV29-1
CDR3 DNA: TGCAGCGTTCCTAGTGCCCCAGATACGCAGTATTTT
CDR3 protein: CSVPSAPDTQYF

clone size: -
D gene: -
J gene: TRBJ1-4
V gene: TRBV20-1
CDR3 DNA: TGCAGTGCTAGAGCTCGGCGGGAGGAAAAACTGTTTTTT
CDR3 protein: CSARARREEKLFF

clone size: many
D gene: -
J gene: TRBJ2-4
V gene: TRBV5-1
CDR3 DNA: TGCGCCAGCAGGTCCGGACCGTTAGTAAACATTCAGTACTTC
CDR3 protein: CASRSGPLVNIQYF

clone size: once
D gene: -
J gene: TRBJ2-2
V gene: TRBV7-9
CDR3 DNA: TGTGCCAGCAGCTTAACACAGCCCCGAGACACCGGGGAGCTGTTTTTT
CDR3 protein: CASSLTQPRDTGELFF

clone size: -
D gene: -
J gene: TRBJ1-2
V gene: TRBV27
CDR3 DNA: TGTGCCAGCAAGCGGGCAGGGGCGATTGTCTATGGCTACACCTTC
CDR3 protein: CASKRAGAIVYGYTF

clone size: many
D gene: TRBD2
J gene: TRBJ2-1
V gene: TRBV7-3
CDR3 DNA: TGTGCCAGCAGCCAGCCGGGACTAGCTTCCTACAATGAGCAGTTCTTC
CDR3 protein: CASSQPGLASYNEQFF

clone size: -
D gene: -
J gene: TRBJ1-4
V gene: TRBV3-1
CDR3 DNA: TGTGCCAGCAGCACTCGACAGGACGCCGGAAAACTGTTTTTT
CDR3 protein: CASSTRQDAGKLFF

clone size: many
D gene: -
J gene: TRBJ1-2
V gene: TRBV2
CDR3 DNA: TGTGCCAGCAGGGACAGCAACTATGGCTACACCTTC
CDR3 protein: CASRDSNYGYTF

clone size: -
D gene: -
J gene: TRBJ1-6
V gene: TRBV2
CDR3 DNA: TGTGCCAGCGCACAGGCGGGCGATAATTCACCCCTCCACTTT
CDR3 protein: CASAQAGDNSPLHF

clone size: many
D gene: -
J gene: TRBJ2-1
V gene: TRBV9
CDR3 DNA: TGTGCCAGCAGCGTAGGGCTCCATGAGCAGTTCTTC
CDR3 protein: CASSVGLHEQFF

clone size: -
D gene: -
J gene: TRBJ2-5
V gene: TRBV6-5
CDR3 DNA: TGTGCCAGCAGTTACTCGGGAGAGCCGAAGACCCAGTACTTC
CDR3 protein: CASSYSGEPKTQYF

clone size: -
D gene: -
J gene: TRBJ2-7
V gene: TRBV27
CDR3 DNA: TGTGCCAGCAGTTTAGCCAGGACGGTGCCCTACGAGCAGTACTTC
CDR3 protein: CASSLARTVPYEQYF

clone size: -
D gene: TRBD1
J gene: TRBJ1-2
V gene: TRBV18
CDR3 DNA: TGTGCCAGCTCACCGGACAGGGGTATTACAGGGAAGAACTATGGCTACACCTTC
CDR3 protein: CASSPDRGITGKNYGYTF

clone size: many
D gene: -
J gene: TRBJ2-7
V gene: TRBV28
CDR3 DNA: TGTGCCAGCGCCAGAGCCCCAAAAACCTACGAGCAGTACTTC
CDR3 protein: CASARAPKTYEQYF

clone size: many
D gene: -
J gene: TRBJ2-5
V gene: TRBV9
CDR3 DNA: TGTGCCAGCAGCACTTTCAGTAACCAAGAGACCCAGTACTTC
CDR3 protein: CASSTFSNQETQYF

clone size: -
D gene: TRBD1
J gene: TRBJ1-1
V gene: TRBV20-1
CDR3 DNA: TGCAGTGCTAGAGCTCGGACAGGGCAAACTGAAGCTTTCTTT
CDR3 protein: CSARARTGQTEAFF

clone size: -
D gene: -
J gene: TRBJ2-7
V gene: TRBV6-6
CDR3 DNA: TGTGCCAGCACGGGGCTGGCGTGGGGGAACAATGAGCAGTACTTC
CDR3 protein: CASTGLAWGNNEQYF

clone size: once
D gene: -
J gene: TRBJ2-5
V gene: TRBV14
CDR3 DNA: TGTGCCAGCAGCCAACAGATACTCGGAGGGACCCAGTACTTC
CDR3 protein: CASSQQILGGTQYF

clone size: many
D gene: TRBD2
J gene: TRBJ2-1
V gene: TRBV6-1
CDR3 DNA: TGTGCCAGCAACCGACCGGGGACTAGCGGGGGGAATAGGAATGAGCAGTTCTTC
CDR3 protein: CASNRPGTSGGNRNEQFF

clone size: many
D gene: -
J gene: TRBJ1-5
V gene: TRBV7-2
CDR3 DNA: TGTGCCAGCAGTTTTAGGGGAGGCTCCAATCAGCCCCAGCATTTT
CDR3 protein: CASSFRGGSNQPQHF

clone size: few
D gene: -
J gene: TRBJ1-2
V gene: TRBV10-3
CDR3 DNA: TGTGCCGTACCCCGTGGAGGGACCAACCCCTATGGCTACACCTTC
CDR3 protein: CAVPRGGTNPYGYTF

clone size: many
D gene: -
J gene: TRBJ2-5
V gene: TRBV21-1
CDR3 DNA: TGTGCCAGCAGCCCGTTTAATCGCGGGAGGTACCAAGAGACCCAGTACTTC
CDR3 protein: CASSPFNRGRYQETQYF

clone size: many
D gene: -
J gene: TRBJ2-7
V gene: TRBV9
CDR3 DNA: TGTGCCAGCAGCGTAATAGGCAGGGTGTCCTACGAGCAGTACTTC
CDR3 protein: CASSVIGRVSYEQYF